This TCR beta chain was captured by sequencing in a study of blood T cells in healthy people across ages. V lost 8 bases and J 8 bases, leaving 9 bases between the germline ends. The CDR3 is 10 amino acids. Primed by a sample-barcoded 5' primer and a J-beta primer mix, a second PCR proceeded for 7 to 11 cycles. Each of the cDNA molecules was tagged by a template-switch adaptor with 12 random nucleotides. TCRdb used MiXCR to reprocess the 5' RACE reads, holding one entry per CDR3 protein. The data show about 1,500,000 distinct CDR3 sequences, with 42% seen just once and less than 8% held by the top ten.

The TCR originated in a woman younger than 35 in good health. The genes are TRBV12-3 or TRBV12-4 and TRBJ1-1, with D uncertain. Material: blood. This CDR3 reads CASVGWEAFF. In DNA form, the CDR3 reads TGTGCCAGCGTGGGGTGGGAAGCTTTCTTT.